The 2 T cell receptor beta chains below all came from one sample that was sequenced in a study of shared clonotypes between healthy human individuals. Generated by immunoSEQ multiplex PCR, the TCRdb table keeps only in-frame clones and is missing some. The data contain hundreds of thousands of clones, 75% to 80% of them singletons. The sample comprised PBMCs. These TCRs come from a woman in her 40s in good health. Some clones in this sample may be carry-over from other donors' samples.

The chain combines TRBV5-1 with TRBJ2-7; the match to TRBD1 covers 10 bases. CDR3 length: 15 amino acids. V trimming: 3 bases; J trimming: 4 bases; junction bases outside the gene matches: 7. Germline V gene lookup returns CDR1 SGHRS and CDR2 YFSETQ. The CDR3 DNA sequence: TGCGCCAGCAGCTCCACCGGGACAGGGGTGTACGAGCAGTACTTC. It encodes CASSSTGTGVYEQYF.

CDR3 loop: CASSWDRGSYNEQFF. The DNA for the CDR3 is TGTGCCAGCAGTTGGGACAGGGGGTCCTACAATGAGCAGTTCTTC. The genes are TRBV2 and TRBJ2-1; 11 nucleotides match TRBD1. Germline V CDR1 and CDR2: SNHLY, FYNNEI. The CDR3 is made up of 15 amino acids. V lost 5 bases to trimming and J lost 1 base; unmatched junction nucleotides: 1.